Listed here is a single T cell receptor beta chain. Per the original data handling: Amplification of reference gene primers was used by the study to estimate nucleated cell counts. Measured with immunoSEQ multiplex PCR; TCRdb has only the in-frame clones, and not every one. V, J and clone size derive from that table, while D and trimming were established from the DNA sequence. Found here are 250,000 to 300,000 clones, roughly 91% of them singletons; the top ten hold 0.95% to 1%. This entry belongs to a study of blood T cell repertoires in COVID-19. Germline lookup yields CDR1 SGHTS and CDR2 YDEGEE. The CDR3 contains 15 residues. With 7 bases removed from V and 3 bases from J, the gap between germline ends came to 17 bases.

This TCR derives from a woman aged 40 to 49 who had recovered from COVID-19. This chain links TRBV5-8 with TRBJ1-5; TRBD1 might be the D (6 bases). Sequenced: peripheral blood. CDR3 residues: CASAHTQGPNQPQHF. The CDR3 nucleotides read TGTGCCAGCGCCCATACACAGGGCCCCAATCAGCCCCAGCATTTT.